This TCR beta chain emerged from a study of blood T cell repertoires in COVID-19. Turning to the study itself: Some COVID-19 samples were acute and others convalescent; all came from the United States, Italy and Spain. Sample material is recorded as cDNA or gDNA derived from T cells, B-cell-depleted T cells, or PBMCs.

There are 14 residues in the CDR3. With 4 bases clipped from V and 1 base from J, the junction kept 0 bases outside the gene matches. The germline gives CDR1 ENHRY, CDR2 SYGVKD. Methods used by the authors: Amplification of reference gene primers was used by the study to estimate nucleated cell counts. Generated by immunoSEQ multiplex PCR, the TCRdb table keeps only in-frame clones and is missing some. From that table come the V and J calls and clone size; the DNA was used to work out D and trimming. Among just over 250,000 clones listed, 80% to 90% were seen once. This chain joins TRBV10-3 and TRBJ2-2; the match to TRBD1 covers 7 bases. This clonotype was sampled from a woman aged 45-65 years with acute or convalescent COVID-19. Sequenced input: peripheral blood. The CDR3 protein is CAISGQGNTGELFF. The CDR3 region has the DNA TGTGCCATCAGTGGACAGGGGAACACCGGGGAGCTGTTTTTT.